The clone carrying this T cell receptor beta chain was seen a handful of times. Its antigen is currently unknown. Amplification targeted the TCR beta CDR3 regions, with RNA transcripts as the source material. HTBI primers were employed in first-round RT-PCR, then a second-round multiplex PCR followed. TCRdb analysed the multiplex PCR reads with MiXCR anew, one entry per CDR3 protein. The table shows about 1.1 million distinct CDR3 sequences, with about 35% occurring only once. These data are taken from a study of Graves' ophthalmopathy and Graves' hyperthyroidism. Whole-study results and caveats: With a specificity of 72.22% and a sensitivity of about 69%, the model predicted ophthalmopathy progression.

This CDR3 is 12 amino acids long. Germline V CDR1 and CDR2: SGDLS, YYNGEE. V lost 1 base and J lost 9, with 9 bases in between. The chain couples TRBV9 to TRBJ2-3; D gene ambiguous. The origin of this receptor is an adult man with Graves' hyperthyroidism. The sequenced material came from peripheral blood or thyroid tissue (not recorded which). CDR3 DNA sequence: TGTGCCAGCAGCGTAAACGGTGCCACGCAGTATTTT. It codes for CASSVNGATQYF.